Listed here are 18 T cell receptor beta chains from one sample, sequenced in a study of CD8+CD57+ T cells in acquired aplastic anemia (dated by TCRdb to about 2018). The data were produced on an Illumina HiSeq 2000. Profiling of TCR beta VDJ combinations and CDR3 sequences used genomic DNA as the template. TCRdb took the public reads, trimmed them with fastp at Q25, ran MiXCR for clone calling and kept in-frame beta chains. Rows are combined by CDR3 protein, so each entry shows the most common genes and DNA. Recorded for this sample are about 140,000 distinct CDR3 sequences; roughly 40% of them occurred a single time. Clones ranked in the top ten supply 8.4% of the sample. Sequencing was performed on sorted CD4+, CD8+, or CD8+CD57+ T cells (not recorded which) from PBMCs. These receptor sequences come from a human donor in good health, serving as a control.

A word on this clonotype: A much larger clone sits a single nucleotide away, making a read error possible. CDR3 sequence reads: CASSSGQRGETQYF. The CDR3 DNA is TGTGCCAGCAGCTCAGGACAGAGAGGAGAGACCCAGTACTTC. The chain recombines TRBV7-6 with TRBJ2-5; tentative D call: TRBD1 (6 bases). Trimming pared 4 bases from V and 4 bases from J, leaving 13 bases between. The CDR3 covers 14 residues. CDR1 SGHVS and CDR2 FNYEAQ come from the germline V gene.

V is TRBV6-1 and J is TRBJ2-7; 8 bases align to TRBD1. Germline assignment: CDR1 MNHNS and CDR2 SASEGT. Losses at the gene ends were 5 bases for V and 3 bases for J; bases not matched to a gene: 12. The CDR3 has 16 residues. In DNA, the CDR3 is TGTGCCAGCAGTCGCGGAGGACAGGGAGGATTCTACGAGCAGTACTTC. As protein: CASSRGGQGGFYEQYF.

The sample holds many counts of this clonotype. This rearrangement joins TRBV5-1 to TRBJ2-7; D is unclear. Germline V gene data show CDR1 as SGHRS and CDR2 as YFSETQ. This CDR3 has 13 amino acids. Trimming cost V 2 bases and J 2 bases, with 8 bases left between them. The CDR3 protein is CASSFDGTYEQYF. In DNA form, the CDR3 reads TGCGCCAGCAGCTTTGATGGGACCTACGAGCAGTACTTC.

The table lists this clonotype with many counts. V gene TRBV27 combines with J gene TRBJ1-1; 7 bases agree with TRBD1. CDR3 length: 15 amino acids. J lost 4 bases, V lost 0 bases, and 5 bases had no gene match. Germline loops: CDR1 MNHEY, CDR2 SMNVEV (reference sequence). This CDR3 reads CASSLSDRASTEAFF. The CDR3 DNA reads TGTGCCAGCAGTTTATCCGACAGGGCGAGCACTGAAGCTTTCTTT.

This clonotype was recorded many times. J is TRBJ2-7 and V is TRBV19; D is possibly TRBD2 (6 bases). The CDR3 runs to 14 residues. CDR1 and CDR2 from the germline V gene are LNHDA and SQIVND (reference sequence). Trimming shortened V by 3 bases and J by 2 bases, and 11 bases separated the two germline ends. CDR3 coding DNA: TGTGCCAGTAGTATTTCTAGCGTGACCTACGAGCAGTACTTC. The encoded protein is CASSISSVTYEQYF.

A single count supports this clonotype. Just one base apart from a much larger clone, this may be a read error. The J gene is TRBJ1-1, the V gene TRBV30, with D unclear. The germline V and J ends were trimmed by 1 base and 11 bases, with 17 bases remaining between them. Germline CDR1 and CDR2: GTSNPN and SVGIG (reference sequence). The CDR3 length is 13 residues. CDR3 region: CAWSATRGDIAFF. CDR3 coding DNA: TGTGCCTGGAGTGCAACCCGGGGAGATATCGCTTTCTTT.

This clonotype was seen repeatedly, ten times or more. This sequence joins TRBV9 and TRBJ2-7; D unclear. Germline-derived CDR1 and CDR2 are SGDLS and YYNGEE. V lost 0 bases and J lost 2, with 12 bases in between. The CDR3 runs to 15 residues. Here the CDR3 DNA reads TGTGCCAGCAGCGTAGTAAGGGCAATAACCTACGAGCAGTACTTC. Residues: CASSVVRAITYEQYF. Variable domain in full (rest from reference TRBV9 and TRBJ2-7): DSGVTQTPKHLITATGQRVTLRCSPRSGDLSVYWYQQSLDQGLQFLIQYYNGEERAKGNILERFSAQQFPDLHSELNLSSLELGDSALYFCASSVVRAITYEQYFGPGTRLTVT.

The V and J genes are TRBV29-1 and TRBJ1-4, with 7 positions matching TRBD1. This CDR3 spans 14 amino acids. Germline CDR1 SQVTM, CDR2 ANQGSEA. With V trimmed by 3 bases and J by 6 bases, 7 bases remained unmatched. The CDR3 here is CSVEGTDVDEKLFF. The CDR3, as DNA: TGCAGCGTTGAGGGGACAGACGTTGATGAAAAACTGTTTTTT.

This clonotype has ten or more counts. The chain recombines TRBV5-1 with TRBJ2-3; 7 nucleotides align to TRBD1. The V gene's germline CDR1 is SGHRS and CDR2 YFSETQ. V shed 4 bases, J shed 0 bases, and the junction held 5 bases outside the gene matches. CDR3 size: 15 residues. The CDR3 DNA is TGCGCCAGCAGCCCCGGGACAGCTAGCACAGATACGCAGTATTTT. It codes for CASSPGTASTDTQYF.

This clonotype has ten or more counts. V and J are TRBV24-1 and TRBJ2-2; 8 nucleotides line up with TRBD1. CDR1 KGHDR and CDR2 SFDVKD come from the germline V gene. Trimming took 4 bases from V and 4 from J; bases not matched to a gene: 7. The CDR3 covers 16 residues. The CDR3 coding sequence is TGTGCCACCAGTGACTCGACAGGGGCGCTCACCGGGGAGCTGTTTTTT. Protein sequence: CATSDSTGALTGELFF.

This clonotype was detected only a few times. This may stem from a read error, because a much larger clone lies one nucleotide away. The chain uses TRBV7-8 and TRBJ1-3; no definite D call. The CDR3 loop spans 14 amino acids. Germline values: CDR1 SGHVS, CDR2 FQNEAQ. The CDR3 spells CAGSPTQSGNTIYF. The CDR3, as DNA: TGTGCCGGCAGCCCGACCCAGTCTGGAAACACCATATATTTT.

This rearrangement joins TRBV10-2 to TRBJ1-1, with D possibly being TRBD1 (5 bases). The CDR3 has 14 residues. CDR1 WSHSY and CDR2 SAAADI come from the germline V gene. Trimming removed 10 bases from V and 0 bases from J, with 15 bases in between. The CDR3: CANRQGLLNTEAFF. The CDR3 DNA is TGCGCCAACAGGCAGGGACTCCTGAACACTGAAGCTTTCTTT.

This clonotype was seen a handful of times. The chain uses TRBV11-1 and TRBJ2-3, with 10 bases that match TRBD1. This CDR3 is built from 16 residues. V was pared by 3 bases and J by 1 base, with 4 bases of the junction left unmatched. Germline loops: CDR1 SGHAT, CDR2 FQDESV (reference sequence). CDR3: CASSLVGQGGTDTQYF. The CDR3 coding sequence is TGTGCCAGCAGCTTGGTAGGACAGGGGGGCACAGATACGCAGTATTTT.

J is TRBJ2-4 and V is TRBV3-1; TRBD1 might be the D (6 bases). This CDR3 comprises 16 residues. Germline V gene data show CDR1 as LGHDT and CDR2 as YNNKEL (reference sequence). Deletions cut 1 base from V and 0 bases from J, with 10 bases between. CDR3: CASSQATGLAKNIQYF. The CDR3, as DNA: TGTGCCAGCAGCCAAGCCACAGGGCTAGCCAAAAACATTCAGTACTTC.

Of note for this clonotype: This clone may be a read error of a much larger clone one base away. The V call is TRBV5-1, the J call TRBJ1-2; D uncertain. In germline, CDR1 is SGHRS, CDR2 YFSETQ. V lost 0 bases and J 9 bases, leaving 12 bases between the germline ends. The CDR3 sequence is 13 residues long. CDR3 in DNA: TGCGCCAGCAGCTTGGGTATGGGGAACTGCTACACCTTC. Protein sequence: CASSLGMGNCYTF.

This clonotype occurred many times. The chain carries TRBV2 and TRBJ2-3; D gene uncertain. CDR1 SNHLY and CDR2 FYNNEI come from the germline V gene. Trimming left V 6 bases short and J 6 bases short, with 19 bases between. CDR3 size: 15 residues. CDR3 nucleotide sequence: TGTGCCAGCAGAAAGAACTCCGCGACTGGGGATACGCAGTATTTT. Encoded protein: CASRKNSATGDTQYF.

The table lists this clonotype with a few counts. The chain links TRBV25-1 to TRBJ2-7, with 10 bases identical to TRBD1. The germline gives CDR1 MGHDK, CDR2 SYGVNS. After removal of 4 bases from V and 0 bases from J, the junction contained 3 bases not matched to a gene. The CDR3 consists of 15 residues. This CDR3 reads CASSGGQGRSYEQYF. The CDR3 coding sequence is TGTGCCAGCAGTGGGGGACAGGGGCGCTCCTACGAGCAGTACTTC.

This clonotype has just one count. The gene calls are TRBV9 and TRBJ2-1, with 9 bases that match TRBD2. Looked up from germline, CDR1 is SGDLS and CDR2 is YYNGEE. The CDR3 sequence is 16 residues long. V lost 0 bases, J lost 2 bases, and 3 bases stayed unmatched. The CDR3 region has the DNA TGTGCCAGCAGCGTAGTTAGCGGGAGCGCCTACAATGAGCAGTTCTTC. Protein: CASSVVSGSAYNEQFF.